This TCR beta chain is drawn from a study of T cell responses to AZD1222 COVID-19 vaccine. Study outcomes and limitations: Among the donors, most were white British and more were female, and clonal diversity was possibly underestimated.

V lost 6 bases, J lost 7 bases, and 3 bases stayed unmatched. The CDR3 has 13 amino acids. This table comes from immunoSEQ multiplex PCR, and its TCRdb copy is limited to in-frame clones, with some not included. The data contain roughly 13,000 clones, about 84% of them singletons. Notes on this clone: Its target is not known.

This clonotype was obtained from an adult who received the AZD1222 COVID-19 vaccine. The V and J genes are TRBV12-3 or TRBV12-4 and TRBJ1-2, with TRBD1 matching 12 bases. The starting material was peripheral blood, obtained 28 days after the second AZD1222 dose. CDR3 DNA: TGTGCCAGCAGGGGACAGGGGGCAATTGGCTACACCTTC. Its protein product is CASRGQGAIGYTF.